These 18 T cell receptor beta chains share one sample of origin, sequenced in a study of patients and donors after allogeneic stem cell transplantation. In TCRdb, the RT-PCR reads were re-called with MiXCR into one record per CDR3 protein. The data contain 100,000 to 120,000 distinct CDR3 sequences, around 38% of them singletons. Sequenced sample: blood, either unsorted or a sorted T cell fraction (not recorded which). Receptor source: a human donor who was either an allogeneic HSCT recipient or a stem cell or donor lymphocyte infusion donor (not recorded which). It is not recorded whose cells these are; they may come from a transplant donor.

This chain joins TRBV18 and TRBJ2-2; D possibly corresponds to TRBD1 (6 bases). CDR1 KGHSH and CDR2 LQKENI come from the germline V gene. Trimming cost V 3 bases and J 1 base, with 12 bases left between them. The CDR3 has 16 amino acids. DNA for the CDR3: TGTGCCAGCTCACCCTCCGGGACAATGAACACCGGGGAGCTGTTTTTT. Residues: CASSPSGTMNTGELFF. The variable domain in full, completed from reference TRBV18 and TRBJ2-2, reads NAGVMQNPRHLVRRRGQEARLRCSPMKGHSHVYWYRQLPEEGLKFMVYLQKENIIDESGMPKERFSAEFPKEGPSILRIQQVVRGDSAAYFCASSPSGTMNTGELFFGEGSRLTVL.

The chain is built from TRBV21-1 and TRBJ2-7; TRBD1, the D gene given by the table, was not confirmed from the DNA. TRBV21-1 is a known pseudogene. The CDR3 spans 13 residues. CDR3 bases: TGTGCCAGCAGCAAGGAGGGGGCCTACGAGCAGTACTTC. Its translation is CASSKEGAYEQYF.

This clonotype was picked up a small number of times. This chain links TRBV5-1 with TRBJ1-5, with TRBD1 matching 8 bases. Looked up from germline, CDR1 is SGHRS and CDR2 is YFSETQ. V lost 4 bases, J lost 8 bases, and 8 bases stayed unmatched. This CDR3 region has 14 residues. CDR3 residues: CASSPGQGVEPQHF. Written as DNA, the CDR3 is TGCGCCAGCAGCCCAGGACAGGGCGTGGAGCCCCAGCATTTT.

The rearrangement joins TRBV7-9 to TRBJ1-2; D is unresolved. Germline values: CDR1 SEHNR, CDR2 FQNEAQ (reference sequence). V was trimmed by 5 bases and J by 6 bases, leaving 10 bases between them. The CDR3 totals 12 residues. The CDR3 DNA follows: TGTGCCAGCAGCCCCCGTTTGGATGGCTACACCTTC. It yields the protein CASSPRLDGYTF.

This clonotype came up a few times. The chain recombines TRBV6-2 or TRBV6-3 with TRBJ1-1; D gene ambiguous. Trimming removed 2 bases from V and 0 bases from J, with 7 bases in between. Germline-derived CDR1 and CDR2 are MNHEY and SVGEGT. The CDR3 sequence is 14 residues long. The CDR3 loop is CASSYLSMNTEAFF. CDR3 nucleotide sequence: TGTGCCAGCAGTTACCTCAGTATGAACACTGAAGCTTTCTTT.

This chain joins TRBV7-9 and TRBJ2-4; tentative D call: TRBD1 (5 bases). CDR3 length: 14 residues. Trimming shortened V by 1 base and J by 3 bases, and 7 bases separated the two germline ends. Per germline, CDR1 SEHNR and CDR2 FQNEAQ (reference sequence). CDR3 DNA: TGTGCCAGCAGCTTAGGTGACAGCAAAAACATTCAGTACTTC. Its translation is CASSLGDSKNIQYF.

This rearrangement joins TRBV7-2 to TRBJ1-4, with 11 bases that match TRBD1. The CDR3 has 15 amino acids. The germline gives CDR1 SGHTA, CDR2 FQGNSA. Trimming at V came to 5 bases and at J to 11 bases, leaving 10 bases not matched to a gene. The CDR3 region has the DNA TGTGCCAGCAGCGCCGTCCCGGGACAGGGGGACAAACTGTTTTTT. It codes for CASSAVPGQGDKLFF. Filled out from reference TRBV7-2 and TRBJ1-4, the complete variable domain reads GAGVSQSPSNKVTEKGKDVELRCDPISGHTALYWYRQSLGQGLEFLIYFQGNSAPDKSGLPSDRFSAERTGGSVSTLTIQRTQQEDSAVYLCASSAVPGQGDKLFFGSGTQLSVL.

The chain couples TRBV6-5 to TRBJ2-1; 12 bases agree with TRBD2. The CDR3 loop spans 15 amino acids. V gave up 5 bases and J gave up 6 bases; unmatched junction bases: 5. Germline values: CDR1 MNHEY, CDR2 SVGAGI. This CDR3 reads CASSHLAGGGNEQFF. In DNA, the CDR3 is TGTGCCAGCAGTCATCTAGCGGGAGGGGGCAATGAGCAGTTCTTC.

V and J are TRBV18 and TRBJ1-4, with 8 positions matching TRBD1. Germline V lookup: CDR1 KGHSH, CDR2 LQKENI. J was trimmed by 7 bases and V by 1 base; bases with no gene match: 2. This CDR3 spans 14 amino acids. CDR3 DNA: TGTGCCAGCTCACCACGACAGGGGACTGAAAAACTGTTTTTT. This codes for CASSPRQGTEKLFF.

This clonotype appeared many times. V is TRBV20-1 and J is TRBJ1-2; D unclear. Deletions cut 2 bases from V and 2 bases from J, with 9 bases between. This CDR3 has 13 amino acids. The germline CDR1 and CDR2 sequences are DFQATT and SNEGSKA (reference sequence). The CDR3, as DNA: TGCAGTGCTAGACGTGCCTTCAACTATGGCTACACCTTC. It encodes CSARRAFNYGYTF.

The rearrangement links TRBV29-1 to TRBJ1-1; no reliable D call. V shed 5 bases and J shed 0 bases, with 10 bases lying between them. The CDR3 loop spans 13 amino acids. Germline-derived CDR1 and CDR2 are SQVTM and ANQGSEA. CDR3 bases: TGCAGCGTTTCCCCAAGAATGAACACTGAAGCTTTCTTT. Amino acids: CSVSPRMNTEAFF.

At least ten counts were recorded for this clonotype. The V and J genes are TRBV19 and TRBJ1-1, with D perhaps matching TRBD1 (5 bases). Germline V lookup: CDR1 LNHDA, CDR2 SQIVND (reference sequence). The V gene lost 3 bases and the J gene lost 1 base, with 9 bases spanning the gap. The CDR3 covers 14 residues. The CDR3, as DNA: TGTGCCAGTAGTATTAGGGACCCGAACACTGAAGCTTTCTTT. It encodes CASSIRDPNTEAFF.

The CDR3: CASSLGVGNGYTF. CDR3 nucleotides: TGTGCCAGCAGCTTAGGAGTGGGGAATGGCTACACCTTC. The rearrangement joins TRBV7-2 to TRBJ1-2; the D is unclear. Germline CDR1 SGHTA, CDR2 FQGNSA. This CDR3 comprises 13 residues. V lost 1 base and J lost 6, with 9 bases in between.

This clonotype was found a few times. An end of the junction does not agree with germline; a read error may underlie this. This chain connects TRBV6-5 to TRBJ1-2; no definite D call. The CDR3 length is 12 residues. The germline gives CDR1 MNHEY, CDR2 SVGAGI. In nucleotides, the CDR3 is TGTGCCAGCAGCTACGGACTGGGGAAATCAGTCTTC. Translation gives CASSYGLGKSVF.

V gene TRBV6-2 or TRBV6-3 combines with J gene TRBJ2-5; no clear D gene. This CDR3 region has 14 residues. Germline V lookup: CDR1 MNHEY, CDR2 SVGEGT. V was shortened by 7 bases and J by 1 base, with 13 bases between the two germline ends. DNA of the CDR3: TGTGCCAGCAAGTTAAGGGATCGCCAAGAGACCCAGTACTTC. The encoded protein is CASKLRDRQETQYF.

This clonotype was counted between two and nine times. The rearrangement uses TRBV6-5 and TRBJ2-7; 14 bases match TRBD2. V shed 4 bases and J 6 bases; nucleotides not matched to a gene: 14. The CDR3 covers 18 residues. The germline V gene encodes CDR1 MNHEY and CDR2 SVGAGI. This CDR3 reads CASSSRGLAGGPRVEQYF. The DNA for the CDR3 is TGTGCCAGCAGTTCCAGAGGACTAGCGGGAGGTCCACGGGTCGAGCAGTACTTC.

The chain has TRBV7-2 and TRBJ2-1; 16 bases fit TRBD2. Germline values: CDR1 SGHTA, CDR2 FQGNSA. Unmatched junction bases numbered 7, after V lost 5 bases and J lost 9 bases. This CDR3 contains 16 residues. CDR3 loop: CASSPQGTSGRGEQFF. The CDR3 DNA reads as TGTGCCAGCAGCCCTCAAGGGACTAGCGGGAGGGGTGAGCAGTTCTTC.

This clonotype showed up just a few times. V is TRBV3-1 and J is TRBJ1-1; D remains ambiguous. Trimming removed 3 bases from V and 1 base from J, with 12 bases in between. Germline V gene data show CDR1 as LGHDT and CDR2 as YNNKEL (reference sequence). This CDR3 spans 15 amino acids. CDR3 residues: CASSQMTDWNTEAFF. In DNA form, the CDR3 reads TGTGCCAGCAGCCAGATGACCGACTGGAACACTGAAGCTTTCTTT.